This TCR beta chain was recovered during a study of cytomegalovirus exposure and HLA in healthy donors. Trimming cost V 8 bases and J 3 bases; bases outside gene matches: 3. CDR1 is MDHEN, CDR2 SYDVKM, per germline. This CDR3 has 14 amino acids. Notes on the study in general: HLA alleles were associated with fewer than 20,000 TCR beta sequences in a later analysis at 0.05 false discovery rate. Researchers reported in a later analysis that a missense DCLRE1C variant was tied to TCR beta V- and J-gene trimming.

Of note for this clone: The antigen remains unidentified.

Amplification used 60 Vbeta primers and 13 Jbeta primers. Data came from immunoSEQ multiplex PCR; TCRdb stores just in-frame clones and leaves some out. The sample has 79,000 or so clones; 73% are singletons. The TCR sequence derives from a woman in her forties in good health and CMV-seropositive. The specimen sequenced was PBMCs. The chain has TRBV28 and TRBJ2-2; 10 bases are shared with TRBD1. The CDR3 region is CASSGQGYTGELFF. The DNA of the CDR3 is TGTGCCAGCTCGGGACAGGGGTACACCGGGGAGCTGTTTTTT.